Sequencing of this T cell receptor beta chain was carried out in a study of OX40 agonist ivuxolimab in advanced cancers. At the level of the whole study: Ivuxolimab, which targeted the costimulatory receptor OX40 (CD134), was an agonistic, fully human IgG2 monoclonal antibody. Intravenous ivuxolimab was administered to patients every 2 weeks at six dose levels: 0.01, 0.1, 0.3, 1.5, 3 and 10 mg/kg. Of the approximately 50 dose-escalation patients, hepatocellular carcinoma was present in around 20, melanoma in approximately 15, renal cell carcinoma in 9 and head and neck cancer in 9. A male proportion of nearly 85% and a mean age of around 60 years, ranging from about 23 to 90, were recorded for the dose-escalation cohort. Prior anti-PD-1, anti-PD-L1 or anti-CTLA-4 therapy was permitted, and checkpoint inhibitors had been received by about two fifths of dose-escalation patients. Partial responses occurred in three dose-escalation patients, of whom one had hepatocellular carcinoma and two had cutaneous melanoma. Peripheral TCRbeta sequencing was intended to test whether TCR sequence diversity was altered and clonal T-cell expansion was caused by ivuxolimab. The monotherapy dose-escalation portion (N of about 49 patients) of the phase I ivuxolimab trial is reported in the paper.

Genomic DNA was extracted from sorted cells for sequencing of the TCRbeta CDR3 region. The immunoSEQ Assay was used for sequencing of TCRbeta CDR3 regions. The table comes from immuneACCESS by way of TCRdb, which keeps in-frame sequences with V and J called. Part of the clones is missing from these tables; in studies checked, under half for an unresolved V gene and the rest for unknown reasons. This sample holds some 95,000 clones; about 85% were observed only once. The top ten clones comprise 3.8% of the sample. The research as a whole found: Low levels of normalized T-cell clonal expansion were also seen in some patients who did not respond. In the 0.1-3.0 mg/kg groups, partial responders had among the lowest normalized peripheral clonal expansion, particularly in CD8+ T cells. The antigen specificity of the peripheral T cells that underwent clonal expansion was not determined. At doses of 0.1 to 3.0 mg/kg, clonal expansion of both CD4+ and CD8+ blood T cells was observed from baseline to week 6. After ivuxolimab, expanded clones were on average more numerous among CD8+ T cells than among CD4+ T cells.

This clone was observed once. Its antigen remains undetermined. Qualities for individual bases were not recorded, and no much larger clone is one base off. The trial excluded patients who had a history of autoimmune disease or were on systemic immunosuppression. In every dose cohort, peripheral blood was drawn for TCR sequencing at baseline, cycle 4 day 1, and cycle 7 day 1. Samples came from an open-label, multicenter, first-in-human phase I dose-escalation trial of ivuxolimab. Adults with locally advanced or metastatic melanoma, renal cell, hepatocellular, or head and neck squamous cell carcinoma were enrolled in the trial. CD4+ and CD8+ T cells were sorted separately from peripheral blood before TCR sequencing. Cut back by 5 bases and 4 bases, the V and J ends lie 16 bases apart. The CDR3 numbers 15 residues from cysteine through phenylalanine. Just CDR3 DNA is preserved here, 45 bases in frame from base 1. CDR1 is given as SEHNR and CDR2 as FQNEAQ, both from the germline V gene (reference sequence).

This chain joins TRBV7-9 to TRBJ2-3; there is no confident call for the D gene. The sample consisted of CD4+ or CD8+ T cells sorted from blood, taken in a trial of the OX40 agonist ivuxolimab. The source is an adult with an advanced solid tumor such as melanoma, head and neck, liver or kidney cancer. The nucleotide sequence is given as TGTGCCAGCAGCCCAACATTTCCCAACTCAGATACGCAGTATTTT. This gives the protein CASSPTFPNSDTQYF.